The 7 T cell receptor beta chains below come from one sample, sequenced in a study of cytomegalovirus exposure and HLA in healthy donors. Use of 60 Vbeta and 13 Jbeta primers characterized the PCR. TCRdb keeps only in-frame clones here, not all; method: immunoSEQ multiplex PCR. In all, the sample yields 150,000 to 200,000 clones. Source material: PBMCs. Source of these receptors: a man under 40 in good health and CMV-seronegative.

This chain connects TRBV2 to TRBJ1-2; 12 positions match TRBD1. The CDR3 is 17 amino acids. Germline CDR1 SNHLY, CDR2 FYNNEI. The ends lost 6 bases at V and 0 bases at J; junction bases unmatched: 8. This CDR3 is CASRRPGQGATNYGYTF. The CDR3 DNA sequence: TGTGCCAGCAGGCGCCCGGGACAGGGGGCCACTAACTATGGCTACACCTTC. Filled out from reference TRBV2 and TRBJ1-2, the complete variable domain reads EPEVTQTPSHQVTQMGQEVILRCVPISNHLYFYWYRQILGQKVEFLVSFYNNEISEKSEIFDDQFSVERPDGSNFTLKIRSTKLEDSAMYFCASRRPGQGATNYGYTFGSGTRLTVV.

The rearrangement links TRBV19 to TRBJ2-5; 10 bases agree with TRBD2. The V gene's germline CDR1 is LNHDA and CDR2 SQIVND (reference sequence). The CDR3 consists of 16 residues. J lost 7 bases, V lost 5 bases, and 13 bases had no gene match. The CDR3 sequence is CASSPPSGGVSGTQYF. The DNA for the CDR3 is TGTGCCAGTAGTCCTCCGAGCGGGGGGGTCTCGGGGACCCAGTACTTC.

The V and J genes are TRBV6-4 and TRBJ2-7, with D possibly being TRBD2 (5 bases). The CDR3 loop spans 11 amino acids. The V end was cut by 6 bases, the J end by 7 bases, with 10 bases between. Germline V lookup: CDR1 MRHNA, CDR2 SNTAGT. In DNA form, the CDR3 reads TGTGCCAGCAGCGGGGTAAGGGAGCAGTACTTC. This sequence encodes CASSGVREQYF.

The J gene is TRBJ2-5, the V gene TRBV11-3; TRBD2 aligns across 8 bases. The CDR3 is 16 amino acids. V was clipped by 0 bases and J by 5 bases; unmatched bases: 8. Per the germline V gene, CDR1 is SGHNT and CDR2 is YENEEA. The CDR3 coding sequence is TGTGCCAGCAGCTTAGATCCCGGGAGGGGTAGGGAGACCCAGTACTTC. This codes for CASSLDPGRGRETQYF.

The rearrangement links TRBV4-3 to TRBJ1-1; D remains unclear. V was cut by 1 base and J by 1 base, with 10 bases left in between. The CDR3 spans 15 residues. Germline loops: CDR1 LGHNA, CDR2 YSLEER. CDR3 region: CASSQVGGANTEAFF. The CDR3 coding sequence is TGCGCCAGCAGCCAAGTTGGAGGTGCGAACACTGAAGCTTTCTTT.

The genes are TRBV6-9 and TRBJ2-4; the D gene is possibly TRBD2 (5 bases). The CDR3 is 9 amino acids. The V and J ends lost 11 bases and 15 bases respectively, with 14 bases between them. CDR1 MNHGY and CDR2 SVAAGI come from the germline V gene. The CDR3 is CAGGGAPYF. CDR3 nucleotide sequence: TGTGCCGGAGGTGGTGCTCCGTACTTC.

The J gene is TRBJ2-1, the V gene TRBV29-1, with TRBD1 as a possible D gene (7 bases). Trimming removed 4 bases from V and 10 bases from J, with 20 bases in between. Germline V gene data show CDR1 as SQVTM and CDR2 as ANQGSEA. The CDR3 runs 14 residues. The CDR3 loop is CSVGGDSTLSEQFF. Here the CDR3 DNA reads TGCAGCGTTGGGGGGGACAGCACACTTTCCGAGCAGTTCTTC.